This is a list of T cell receptor beta chains from one sample in a study of vaccination and CD4 T cells after COVID-19. TCRdb fed the PCR reads into MiXCR, producing one record per CDR3 protein. The sample carries 20,000 to 25,000 distinct CDR3 sequences, roughly half recorded once. Their antigen targets remain unknown. The specimen was CD4+ T cells from blood, cultured in vitro. These receptors were obtained from a human donor who had recovered from COVID-19. Each CDR3 is given with its conserved first and last residue.

TRBV5-1	TRBJ2-2	CASIRGETGELFF
TRBV11-2	TRBJ2-5	CASSLPGGKTQYF
TRBV7-8	TRBJ1-6	CASSSGTGRGSPLHF
TRBV19	TRBJ1-1	CASSIGRNTEAFF
TRBV18	TRBJ2-5	CASSPAGETQYF
TRBV7-9	TRBJ1-1	CASSLTGPRAEAFF
TRBV6-1	TRBJ1-4	CASSTGDEKLFF
TRBV27	TRBJ1-1	CASTPGDAGDEAFF
TRBV5-1	TRBJ2-6	CASSLGGPGANVLTF
TRBV10-3	TRBJ1-5	CAISERGGAGNQPQHF
TRBV20-1	TRBJ1-1	CRRGGNTEAFF
TRBV10-1	TRBJ2-7	CASSANRDTEQYF